This T cell receptor (beta chain) emerged from a study of technical replicates of blood from a handful of donors. CDR3 length: 15 amino acids. Germline CDR1 and CDR2: SGHTA and FQGNSA. V lost 5 bases to trimming and J lost 2 bases; unmatched junction nucleotides: 8. Method: immunoSEQ multiplex PCR; TCRdb's copy keeps in-frame clones and lacks some. The data show 55,000 to 75,000 clones, about 95% seen once. This sequence was found in a human donor in good health. Some clones in this sample may be carry-over from other donors' samples. The gene calls are TRBV7-2 and TRBJ2-5, with 7 bases identical to TRBD2. Sequencing input: PBMCs. DNA for the CDR3: TGTGCCAGCAGCCCTAGGGGCGGGGGACAAGAGACCCAGTACTTC. Its translation: CASSPRGGGQETQYF.